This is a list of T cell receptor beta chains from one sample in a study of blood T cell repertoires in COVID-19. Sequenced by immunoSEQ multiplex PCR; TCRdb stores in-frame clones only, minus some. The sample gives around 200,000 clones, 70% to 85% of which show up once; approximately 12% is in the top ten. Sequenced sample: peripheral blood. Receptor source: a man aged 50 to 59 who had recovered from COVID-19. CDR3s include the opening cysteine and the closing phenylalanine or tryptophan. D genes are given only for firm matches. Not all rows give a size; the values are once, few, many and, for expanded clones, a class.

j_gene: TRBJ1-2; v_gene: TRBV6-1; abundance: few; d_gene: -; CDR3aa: CASSEAYSGGYGYTF; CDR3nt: TGTGCCAGCAGTGAAGCGTATAGTGGCGGCTATGGCTACACCTTC
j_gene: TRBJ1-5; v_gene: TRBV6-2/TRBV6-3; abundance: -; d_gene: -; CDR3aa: CASSYLLNGGNQPQHF; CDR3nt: TGTGCCAGCAGTTACCTCCTAAACGGGGGCAATCAGCCCCAGCATTTT
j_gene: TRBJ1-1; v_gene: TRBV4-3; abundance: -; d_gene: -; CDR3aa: CASSQAGIIAVNTEAFF; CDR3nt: TGCGCCAGCAGCCAAGCGGGGATAATTGCGGTGAACACTGAAGCTTTCTTT
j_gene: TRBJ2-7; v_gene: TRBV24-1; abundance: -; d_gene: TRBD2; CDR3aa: CATSDLPSGTSYEQYF; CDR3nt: TGTGCCACCAGTGATTTGCCCAGCGGGACCTCCTACGAGCAGTACTTC
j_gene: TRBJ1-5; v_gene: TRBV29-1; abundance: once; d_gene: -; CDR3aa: CSVVEGSQPQHF; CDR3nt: TGCAGCGTTGTGGAGGGGAGTCAGCCCCAGCATTTT
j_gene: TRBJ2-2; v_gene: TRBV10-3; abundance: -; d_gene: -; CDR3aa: CAISGSGQSNTGELFF; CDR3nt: TGTGCCATCAGTGGGTCCGGACAGAGTAACACCGGGGAGCTGTTTTTT
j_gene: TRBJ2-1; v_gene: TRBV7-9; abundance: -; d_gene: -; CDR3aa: CASSAERESILNNEQFF; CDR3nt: TGTGCCAGCAGCGCGGAGAGGGAATCTATACTTAACAATGAGCAGTTCTTC
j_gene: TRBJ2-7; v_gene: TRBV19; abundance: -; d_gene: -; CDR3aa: CASSAGVVYEQYF; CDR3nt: TGTGCCAGTAGTGCCGGGGTTGTATACGAGCAGTACTTC
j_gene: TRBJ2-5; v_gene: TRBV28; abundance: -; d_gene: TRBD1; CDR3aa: CASTDRVSETQYF; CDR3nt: TGTGCCAGTACGGACAGGGTGTCAGAGACCCAGTACTTC
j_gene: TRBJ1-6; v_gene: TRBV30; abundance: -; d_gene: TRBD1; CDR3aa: CACKQGYSPLHF; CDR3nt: TGTGCCTGCAAACAGGGGTACTCACCCCTCCACTTT
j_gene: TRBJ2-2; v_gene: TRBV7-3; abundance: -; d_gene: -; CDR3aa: CASSSQASGELFF; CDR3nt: TGTGCCAGCAGCTCACAGGCATCCGGGGAGCTGTTTTTT
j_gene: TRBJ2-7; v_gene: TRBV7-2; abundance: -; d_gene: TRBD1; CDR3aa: CASSSRDRDEQYF; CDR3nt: TGTGCCAGCAGCTCCCGGGACAGGGACGAGCAGTACTTC
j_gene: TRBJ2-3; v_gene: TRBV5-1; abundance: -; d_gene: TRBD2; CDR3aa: CASSLSTSGSITDTQYF; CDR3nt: TGCGCCAGCAGCCTGAGTACTAGCGGGAGTATAACAGATACGCAGTATTTT
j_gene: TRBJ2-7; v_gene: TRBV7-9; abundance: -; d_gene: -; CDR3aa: CASSEEYEQYF; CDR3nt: TGTGCCAGCAGCGAGGAGTACGAGCAGTACTTC
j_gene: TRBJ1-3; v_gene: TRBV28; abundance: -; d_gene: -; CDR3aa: CASSLFEADTIYF; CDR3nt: TGTGCCAGCAGTTTATTCGAGGCAGACACCATATATTTT
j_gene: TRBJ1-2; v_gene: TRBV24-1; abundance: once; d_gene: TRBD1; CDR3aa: CATSDLPWGQEPYGYTF; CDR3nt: TGTGCCACCAGTGATTTGCCCTGGGGACAGGAACCCTATGGCTACACCTTC
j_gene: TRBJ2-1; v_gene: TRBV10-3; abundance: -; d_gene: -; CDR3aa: CAISREGGAINNEQFF; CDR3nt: TGTGCCATCAGTCGAGAGGGGGGGGCAATAAACAATGAGCAGTTCTTC
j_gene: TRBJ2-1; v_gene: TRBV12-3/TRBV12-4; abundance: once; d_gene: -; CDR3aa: CASTLAGGSEQFF; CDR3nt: TGTGCCAGCACTCTGGCAGGAGGCAGTGAGCAGTTCTTC
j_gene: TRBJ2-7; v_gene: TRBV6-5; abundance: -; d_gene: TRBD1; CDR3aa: CASRGTGVNYEQYF; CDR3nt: TGTGCCAGCAGGGGGACAGGGGTGAACTACGAGCAGTACTTC
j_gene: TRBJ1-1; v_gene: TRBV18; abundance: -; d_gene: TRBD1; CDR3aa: CASNLGQAGNTEAFF; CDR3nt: TGTGCCAGCAATCTGGGACAGGCCGGGAACACTGAAGCTTTCTTT
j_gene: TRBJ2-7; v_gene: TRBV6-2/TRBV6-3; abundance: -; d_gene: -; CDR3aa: CASSLYDEQYF; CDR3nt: TGTGCCAGCAGCCTGTATGACGAGCAGTACTTC
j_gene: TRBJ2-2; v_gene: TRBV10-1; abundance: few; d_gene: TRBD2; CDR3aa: CASSAGGSTGELFF; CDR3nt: TGCGCCAGCAGTGCGGGAGGGTCTACCGGGGAGCTGTTTTTT
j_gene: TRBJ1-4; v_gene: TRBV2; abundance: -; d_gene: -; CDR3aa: CASHGKGTGGEKLFF; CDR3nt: TGTGCCAGCCATGGGAAAGGGACCGGAGGGGAAAAACTGTTTTTT
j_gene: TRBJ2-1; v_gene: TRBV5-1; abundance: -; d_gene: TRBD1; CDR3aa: CASSLGQGAYNEQFF; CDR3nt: TGCGCCAGCAGCCTGGGACAGGGGGCATACAATGAGCAGTTCTTC
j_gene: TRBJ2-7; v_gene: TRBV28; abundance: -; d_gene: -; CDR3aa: CAIQPRDNEQYF; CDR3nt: TGTGCCATACAACCCCGGGACAACGAGCAGTACTTC
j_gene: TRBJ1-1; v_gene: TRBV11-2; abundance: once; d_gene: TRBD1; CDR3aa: CASTRGGGATGEAFF; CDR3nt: TGTGCCAGCACCAGAGGCGGGGGGGCTACAGGGGAGGCTTTCTTT
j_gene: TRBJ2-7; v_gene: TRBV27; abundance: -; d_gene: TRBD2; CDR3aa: CASSSGFGLAATYEQYF; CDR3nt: TGTGCCAGCAGTTCCGGCTTTGGACTAGCGGCAACCTACGAGCAGTACTTC
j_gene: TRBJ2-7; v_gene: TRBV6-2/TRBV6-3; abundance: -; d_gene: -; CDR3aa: CASSRFRDSYEQYF; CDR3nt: TGTGCCAGCAGTAGGTTTCGGGACTCCTACGAGCAGTACTTC
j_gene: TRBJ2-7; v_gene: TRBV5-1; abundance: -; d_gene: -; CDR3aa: CASSLDSWAYEQYF; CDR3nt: TGCGCCAGCAGCTTGGACAGTTGGGCCTACGAGCAGTACTTC
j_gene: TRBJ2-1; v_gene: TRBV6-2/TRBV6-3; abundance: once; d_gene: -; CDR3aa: CASSGRNEQFF; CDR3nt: TGTGCCAGCAGTGGGCGCAATGAGCAGTTCTTC
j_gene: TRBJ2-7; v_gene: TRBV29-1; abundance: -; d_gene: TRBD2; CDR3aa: CSVEGTSGSSYEQYF; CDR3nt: TGCAGCGTTGAAGGGACTAGCGGGAGCTCCTACGAGCAGTACTTC
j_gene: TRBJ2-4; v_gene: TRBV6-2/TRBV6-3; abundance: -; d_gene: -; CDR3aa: CASSYEGERYF; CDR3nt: TGTGCCAGCAGTTACGAAGGGGAACGGTACTTC
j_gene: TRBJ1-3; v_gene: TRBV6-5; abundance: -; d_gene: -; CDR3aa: CASSYSYGSSGNTIYF; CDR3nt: TGTGCCAGCAGTTACTCGTACGGGTCCTCTGGAAACACCATATATTTT
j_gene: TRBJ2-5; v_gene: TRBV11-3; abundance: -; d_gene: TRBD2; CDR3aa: CASSLDKWGGPRETQYF; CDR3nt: TGTGCCAGCAGCTTAGATAAATGGGGAGGGCCGCGGGAGACCCAGTACTTC